This T cell receptor beta chain was found in a study of vaccination and CD4 T cells after COVID-19. On this clonotype itself: Its specificity is not known.

Sequencing of DNA taken from cultured CD4+ T cells relied on the Oncomine TCR Beta short-read assay. MiXCR, run by TCRdb on the PCR reads, gives a single entry per CDR3 protein. The table includes approximately 21,000 distinct CDR3 sequences, 43% detected once. With 5 bases removed from V and 3 bases from J, the gap between germline ends came to 8 bases. The CDR3 contains 13 residues. The germline gives CDR1 SGHTA, CDR2 FQGNSA. Time point specified: late sampling 161 to 241 days after vaccination in a few convalescent patients. The treatment was: approximately 10-day PBMC culture with coronavirus spike peptide pools or control peptides (ViraFEST assay).

The source of this sequence is a human donor who had recovered from COVID-19. The rearrangement joins TRBV7-2 to TRBJ2-1, with D perhaps TRBD1 (5 bases). This specimen consisted of CD4+ T cells from blood, cultured in vitro, obtained about 7 months after SARS-CoV-2 vaccination. The CDR3 spells CASSATGYNEQFF. The DNA for the CDR3 is TGTGCCAGCAGCGCAACAGGCTACAATGAGCAGTTCTTC.